These 31 T cell receptor beta chains were sequenced from one sample in a study of circulating and synovial CD4+ cells in juvenile arthritis. Assay: immunoSEQ multiplex PCR; the TCRdb copy retains only in-frame clones and omits some. The sample includes thousands of clones, about 88% of them seen just once. The material sequenced was HLA-DR+ CD4+ T cells from blood. Subset meaning: circulating pathogenic-like lymphocytes, sorted as HLA-DR+CD14-CD3+CD4+CD25low/- blood T cells. The receptors here all came from a human donor with juvenile idiopathic arthritis.

The V gene is TRBV9, the J gene TRBJ1-1; TRBD1 is a possible D gene (6 bases). CDR3 size: 15 residues. Trimming took 3 bases from V and 4 from J, leaving 16 bases between them. Germline lookup yields CDR1 SGDLS and CDR2 YYNGEE. The CDR3 spells CASSAPGHPGTEAFF. In nucleotides, the CDR3 is TGTGCCAGCAGCGCTCCGGGACACCCGGGCACTGAAGCTTTCTTT.

Concerning this clone itself: One end of the junction does not line up with germline, which may come from a read error. CDR3 DNA sequence: TGCCGAGAAACTAAACACCGGGGAGCTGTTTTT. It is translated as CRETKHRGAVF. The chain links TRBV7-8 to TRBJ2-2, with a possible D match to TRBD2 (5 bases). Looked up from germline, CDR1 is SGHVS and CDR2 is FQNEAQ. The CDR3 loop spans 11 amino acids.

The J gene is TRBJ2-3, the V gene TRBV14, with a possible D match to TRBD1 (5 bases). Trimming left V 0 bases short and J 10 bases short, with 8 bases between. Germline lookup yields CDR1 SGHDN and CDR2 FVKESK. The CDR3 runs to 12 residues. CDR3 loop: CASSQDRVAQYF. The CDR3 coding sequence is TGTGCCAGCAGCCAAGACAGGGTTGCGCAGTATTTT.

The chain combines TRBV19 with TRBJ1-5; 11 bases are a match to TRBD1. Germline V CDR1 and CDR2: LNHDA, SQIVND (reference sequence). The CDR3 runs to 15 residues. V gave up 7 bases and J gave up 7 bases; unmatched junction bases: 9. The CDR3 nucleotides read TGTGCCAGTAACCCGGGACAGGGGGTTGGACAGCCCCAGCATTTT. Its protein product is CASNPGQGVGQPQHF. Together with reference TRBV19 and TRBJ1-5, the CDR3 gives the full variable domain: DGGITQSPKYLFRKEGQNVTLSCEQNLNHDAMYWYRQDPGQGLRLIYYSQIVNDFQKGDIAEGYSVSREKKESFPLTVTSAQKNPTAFYLCASNPGQGVGQPQHFGDGTRLSIL.

The V and J genes are TRBV19 and TRBJ1-2, with D unclear. V lost 5 bases, J lost 4 bases, and 14 bases lay in between. The CDR3 loop spans 14 amino acids. The V gene's germline CDR1 is LNHDA and CDR2 SQIVND (reference sequence). The CDR3 loop is CASSVSSETYGYTF. The CDR3 coding sequence is TGTGCCAGTAGTGTTTCGAGCGAAACCTATGGCTACACCTTC.

The rearrangement links TRBV12-5 to TRBJ2-7; TRBD1 might be the D (5 bases). The CDR3 spans 14 residues. Germline CDR1 is LGHNT and CDR2 is FRNRAP. Trimming left V 4 bases short and J 2 bases short, with 12 bases between. The CDR3 loop is CASGSSGLAYEQYF. CDR3 in DNA: TGTGCTAGTGGTTCATCAGGGCTCGCCTACGAGCAGTACTTC.

The sample holds one count of this clone. V is TRBV30 and J is TRBJ1-1; no clear D gene. Germline CDR1 reads GTSNPN; CDR2 reads SVGIG (reference sequence). The V end was cut by 1 base, the J end by 3 bases, with 3 bases between. The CDR3 totals 11 residues. The CDR3 protein is CAWSAYTEAFF. CDR3 sequence (DNA): TGTGCCTGGAGTGCTTACACTGAAGCTTTCTTT.

In its sample, this clone was seen once. The chain couples TRBV6-5 to TRBJ1-3; unclear D gene. This CDR3 spans 15 amino acids. Germline V gene data show CDR1 as MNHEY and CDR2 as SVGAGI. V was shortened by 8 bases and J by 4 bases, with 18 bases between the two germline ends. CDR3 DNA sequence: TGTGCCAGCGGGCTCAGAGCTGCTCTGGGAAACACCATATATTTT. This translates into CASGLRAALGNTIYF.

This rearrangement joins TRBV2 to TRBJ2-2; TRBD2 is a possible D gene (6 bases). CDR3 length: 14 amino acids. Germline V gives CDR1 SNHLY, CDR2 FYNNEI. V was shortened by 8 bases and J by 0 bases, with 10 bases between the two germline ends. The CDR3 protein is CASFERANTGELFF. The CDR3, as DNA: TGTGCCAGCTTTGAGCGGGCGAACACCGGGGAGCTGTTTTTT.

A single count supports this clone. This chain links TRBV29-1 with TRBJ2-1; the match to TRBD2 covers 15 bases. This CDR3 contains 15 residues. Trimming took 5 bases from V and 9 from J; bases not matched to a gene: 8. The germline V gene has CDR1 SQVTM and CDR2 ANQGSEA. The CDR3 nucleotides are TGCAGCGTTTGCGATGGACTAGCGGGAGGGGTTGAGCAGTTCTTC. Residues: CSVCDGLAGGVEQFF.

This clone was counted between two and nine times. This chain links TRBV7-9 with TRBJ2-3, with unresolved D. Trimming pared 5 bases from V and 3 bases from J, leaving 6 bases between. The CDR3 is 12 amino acids. From germline, CDR1 is SEHNR and CDR2 FQNEAQ (reference sequence). CDR3 coding DNA: TGTGCCAGCAGCCCACAGACAGATACGCAGTATTTT. The encoded protein is CASSPQTDTQYF.

The chain carries TRBV9 and TRBJ1-5, with 9 bases identical to TRBD1. Germline V gene lookup returns CDR1 SGDLS and CDR2 YYNGEE. Germline trimming cut 3 bases from V and 4 bases from J; bases unmatched to any gene: 11. The CDR3 consists of 17 residues. The CDR3 spells CASSAGQGSVANQPQHF. In nucleotides, the CDR3 is TGTGCCAGCAGCGCGGGACAGGGATCGGTGGCGAATCAGCCCCAGCATTTT.

This clone was seen just once. The chain joins TRBV19 to TRBJ2-1, with TRBD1 identical over 8 bases. With V trimmed by 5 bases and J by 12 bases, 12 bases remained unmatched. This CDR3 has 14 residues. The V gene's germline CDR1 is LNHDA and CDR2 SQIVND (reference sequence). CDR3 DNA sequence: TGTGCCAGTAGTGGGGCAGGGGGCCAGGGTAGGCAGTTCTTC. It is translated as CASSGAGGQGRQFF. Full variable domain (rest looked up from reference TRBV19 and TRBJ2-1): DGGITQSPKYLFRKEGQNVTLSCEQNLNHDAMYWYRQDPGQGLRLIYYSQIVNDFQKGDIAEGYSVSREKKESFPLTVTSAQKNPTAFYLCASSGAGGQGRQFFGPGTRLTVL.

V is TRBV7-9 and J is TRBJ2-2; 10 nucleotides match TRBD1. Germline trimming cut 5 bases from V and 4 bases from J; bases unmatched to any gene: 10. The length of the CDR3 is 17 residues. Germline loops: CDR1 SEHNR, CDR2 FQNEAQ (reference sequence). CDR3 in amino acids: CASSREGTGEGTGELFF. The CDR3 nucleotides read TGTGCCAGCAGCCGGGAAGGGACAGGGGAAGGCACCGGGGAGCTGTTTTTT.

In its sample, this clone was seen once. This rearrangement joins TRBV6-5 to TRBJ1-2; a possible D gene is TRBD1 (5 bases). CDR1 and CDR2 (germline): MNHEY, SVGAGI. V was shortened by 6 bases and J by 8 bases, with 16 bases between the two germline ends. This CDR3 contains 13 residues. CDR3 in DNA: TGTGCCAGCAGGGCCGGAGGGGCGCGAGGCTACACCTTC. Encoded protein: CASRAGGARGYTF.

The chain combines TRBV7-6 with TRBJ2-3; 12 bases are shared with TRBD2. This CDR3 spans 18 amino acids. J was trimmed by 4 bases and V by 1 base; bases with no gene match: 9. Germline CDR1 and CDR2: SGHVS and FNYEAQ. In DNA form, the CDR3 reads TGTGCCAGCAGCTTAGTGGGGCTAGCGGGGGGGCGCGCAGATACGCAGTATTTT. Protein product: CASSLVGLAGGRADTQYF.

The J gene is TRBJ1-6, the V gene TRBV13; D is perhaps TRBD1 (6 bases). V lost 4 bases, J lost 3 bases, and 16 bases lay in between. This CDR3 contains 17 residues. Germline-derived CDR1 and CDR2 are PRHDT and FYEKMQ (reference sequence). In DNA form, the CDR3 reads TGTGCCAGCAGCTCCCGGGACAACAAGTACTATAATTCACCCCTCCACTTT. Residues: CASSSRDNKYYNSPLHF.

The genes are TRBV28 and TRBJ2-7, with D possibly matching TRBD2 (7 bases). Per germline, CDR1 MDHEN and CDR2 SYDVKM. The CDR3 has 16 amino acids. With 8 bases removed from V and 0 bases from J, the gap between germline ends came to 20 bases. CDR3 protein: CASSVGGARSSYEQYF. As DNA, the CDR3 is TGTGCCAGCTCGGTAGGGGGGGCAAGGAGCTCCTACGAGCAGTACTTC. Full variable domain (rest looked up from reference TRBV28 and TRBJ2-7): DVKVTQSSRYLVKRTGEKVFLECVQDMDHENMFWYRQDPGLGLRLIYFSYDVKMKEKGDIPEGYSVSREKKERFSLILESASTNQTSMYLCASSVGGARSSYEQYFGPGTRLTVT.

The V call is TRBV18, the J call TRBJ1-5; D is possibly TRBD1 (5 bases). CDR1 and CDR2 from the germline V gene are KGHSH and LQKENI. Trimming took 3 bases from V and 2 from J, leaving 8 bases between them. This CDR3 is built from 14 residues. The CDR3: CASSPGGGNQPQHF. CDR3 nucleotides: TGTGCCAGCTCACCGGGGGGTGGCAATCAGCCCCAGCATTTT.

The chain recombines TRBV4-1 with TRBJ2-3; 7 nucleotides agree with TRBD2. Germline-derived CDR1 and CDR2 are MGHRA and YSYEKL. The V segment lost 3 bases and the J segment 0 bases; nucleotides outside the gene matches: 6. This CDR3 contains 16 residues. CDR3 sequence: CASSHPLAPSTDTQYF. The CDR3 DNA reads as TGCGCCAGCAGCCATCCACTAGCGCCTAGCACAGATACGCAGTATTTT.

The chain employs TRBV5-1 and TRBJ1-1; the D is unclear. V shed 0 bases and J shed 4 bases, with 13 bases lying between them. This CDR3 comprises 15 residues. Germline values: CDR1 SGHRS, CDR2 YFSETQ. For the CDR3, the DNA is TGCGCCAGCAGCTTGGCCGAAGGAGGTGGCACTGAAGCTTTCTTT. This codes for CASSLAEGGGTEAFF.

This chain connects TRBV2 to TRBJ2-7; 7 bases align to TRBD2. The trim removed 5 bases at V and 6 bases at J, leaving 13 bases unmatched. CDR1 and CDR2 from the germline V gene are SNHLY and FYNNEI. The CDR3 length is 15 residues. The CDR3 loop reads CASSSLRGRGGEQYF. The CDR3, as DNA: TGTGCCAGCAGTTCCTTGAGAGGGAGGGGAGGCGAGCAGTACTTC.

In its sample, this clone was seen a few times. The gene calls are TRBV5-8 and TRBJ2-3; 12 nucleotides match TRBD2. Germline V gives CDR1 SGHTS, CDR2 YDEGEE. The junction had 5 bases not matched to a gene; V was cut back by 3 bases and J by 0 bases. The CDR3 is 17 residues long. The CDR3 spells CASSSGLAGPSTDTQYF. CDR3 coding DNA: TGTGCCAGCAGCTCAGGACTAGCGGGGCCTAGCACAGATACGCAGTATTTT.

This clone appeared once. The rearrangement links TRBV14 to TRBJ2-5, with a tentative D call TRBD1 (5 bases). TRBJ2-7 matches the DNA end more closely, so the J call is doubtful. The CDR3 covers 13 residues. Germline V gives CDR1 SGHDN, CDR2 FVKESK. The CDR3 region is CASAPPSGPEQYF. DNA of the CDR3: TGTGCCAGCGCCCCCCCATCAGGGCCCGAGCAGTACTTC.

The J gene is TRBJ2-3, the V gene TRBV5-4; 10 bases match TRBD1. J lost 0 bases, V lost 3 bases, and 1 base had no gene match. The CDR3 runs to 15 residues. From germline, CDR1 is SGHNT and CDR2 YYREEE (reference sequence). The CDR3 bases are TGTGCCAGCAGCTGGGGACAGGGGAGCACAGATACGCAGTATTTT. It codes for CASSWGQGSTDTQYF. The variable domain in full, with the rest retrieved from reference TRBV5-4 and TRBJ2-3, is ETGVTQSPTHLIKTRGQQVTLRCSSQSGHNTVSWYQQALGQGPQFIFQYYREEENGRGNFPPRFSGLQFPNYSSELNVNALELDDSALYLCASSWGQGSTDTQYFGPGTRLTVL.

V usage is TRBV11-3 and J usage is TRBJ2-2; TRBD1 might be the D (6 bases). The germline V gene encodes CDR1 SGHNT and CDR2 YENEEA. The V gene lost 5 bases and the J gene lost 8 bases, with 12 bases spanning the gap. CDR3 length: 13 amino acids. As DNA, the CDR3 is TGTGCCAGCAGCCCCGTCGACAGGGGGGAGCTGTTTTTT. Its protein product is CASSPVDRGELFF. Complete variable domain (other parts from reference TRBV11-3 and TRBJ2-2): EAGVVQSPRYKIIEKKQPVAFWCNPISGHNTLYWYLQNLGQGPELLIRYENEEAVDDSQLPKDRFSAERLKGVDSTLKIQPAELGDSAVYLCASSPVDRGELFFGEGSRLTVL.

This chain connects TRBV7-2 to TRBJ2-3, with TRBD2 matching over 15 bases. Unmatched junction bases numbered 9, after V lost 1 base and J lost 4 bases. Germline CDR1 reads SGHTA; CDR2 reads FQGNSA. This CDR3 comprises 19 residues. The CDR3 sequence is CASSLGARTSGRAADTQYF. CDR3 sequence (DNA): TGTGCCAGCAGCTTAGGTGCCCGGACTAGCGGGAGGGCCGCAGATACGCAGTATTTT.

The chain employs TRBV19 and TRBJ1-1; 7 bases line up with TRBD1. V lost 0 bases, J lost 3 bases, and 7 bases stayed unmatched. The CDR3 runs to 16 residues. The germline CDR1 and CDR2 sequences are LNHDA and SQIVND (reference sequence). DNA of the CDR3: TGTGCCAGTAGTATAGAGGCAGGGGGAGCGGACACTGAAGCTTTCTTT. Its protein product is CASSIEAGGADTEAFF.

The chain couples TRBV30 to TRBJ1-1; D perhaps matches TRBD1 (5 bases). CDR1 and CDR2 (germline): GTSNPN, SVGIG (reference sequence). The CDR3 loop spans 12 amino acids. V shed 0 bases and J shed 7 bases, with 9 bases lying between them. The CDR3 protein is CAWSVKGNEAFF. The CDR3 coding sequence is TGTGCCTGGAGTGTAAAGGGGAATGAAGCTTTCTTT. Looking up the rest from reference TRBV30 and TRBJ1-1 gives the full variable domain: SQTIHQWPATLVQPVGSPLSLECTVEGTSNPNLYWYRQAAGRGLQLLFYSVGIGQISSEVPQNLSASRPQDRQFILSSKKLLLSDSGFYLCAWSVKGNEAFFGQGTRLTVV.

The chain recombines TRBV5-1 with TRBJ2-3; a possible D gene is TRBD2 (5 bases). V shed 0 bases and J shed 2 bases, with 10 bases lying between them. The CDR3 length is 15 residues. The germline CDR1 and CDR2 sequences are SGHRS and YFSETQ. In DNA, the CDR3 is TGCGCCAGCAGCTTGGAGGTAGCGACCACAGATACGCAGTATTTT. It is translated as CASSLEVATTDTQYF.

The rearrangement links TRBV5-4 to TRBJ2-1; the D gene is possibly TRBD1 (6 bases). The germline V and J ends were trimmed by 1 base and 2 bases, with 10 bases remaining between them. The CDR3 consists of 15 residues. Germline V gene lookup returns CDR1 SGHNT and CDR2 YYREEE (reference sequence). The DNA of the CDR3 is TGTGCCAGCAGCTTGTCTACAGGGACCTACAATGAGCAGTTCTTC. Translated: CASSLSTGTYNEQFF.